This entry concerns a single T cell receptor beta chain. The data are from a study of blood T cell repertoires in COVID-19. For the study at large: Researchers got acute and convalescent COVID-19 samples from the United States, Italy and Spain. PBMCs, B-cell-depleted T cells, or T cells were the source of the cDNA or gDNA that made up the material.

Source study methods: The authors estimated nucleated cell counts from reference gene primer amplification. Only in-frame clones appear in the TCRdb table, and some are missing; sequencing was by immunoSEQ multiplex PCR. V, J and clone size are those of that table, while D and trimming were read from the DNA. The sample includes approximately 300,000 clones, about 93% of them seen just once. It was during active infection that Seattle patients were enrolled and then longitudinally followed. The CDR3 totals 15 residues. Trimming stripped 6 bases from V and 0 bases from J, with 12 bases between. Germline lookup yields CDR1 SGDLS and CDR2 YYNGEE.

The source of this sequence is a woman younger than 45 with COVID-19, enrolled during active disease. The sample was peripheral blood. This rearrangement joins TRBV9 to TRBJ2-2, with D hard to call. CDR3 nucleotide sequence: TGTGCCAGCAACCCCCTGGCAACGAACACCGGGGAGCTGTTTTTT. Protein product: CASNPLATNTGELFF.